This T cell receptor (beta chain) comes out of a study of blood T cells in healthy people across ages (dated by TCRdb to between 2015 and 2017). Describing the broader study: In model experiments, template switching captured roughly one uniquely barcoded TCR beta cDNA molecule for every two T cells. Donors of different ages were randomly distributed across sequencing lanes to avoid experimental bias. Using the same blood draw, the study looked at two additional independent replicas of 1 million unique cDNA reads for two donors, one aged 18 to 30 and the other aged 80 or older. The donors were divided into four age groups: young (average around 16 years), middle-aged (roughly 42), aged (about 60) and long-lived (approximately 74). Using deep sequencing normalized with unique cDNA molecular identifiers, the study measured how TCR beta repertoire diversity changes with age.

This clonotype was recorded once. It lacks a known antigen. Nothing much larger sits one base from this clone, and base qualities are not available. One read alone lends weak support. Libraries were made using 5' RACE. The instrument was an Illumina HiSeq 2500. A second PCR of about 6 to 11 cycles was run with a J-beta primer mix and a sample-barcoded 5' primer. Each TCR beta cDNA molecule received a unique molecular identifier from a template-switch 5' adaptor carrying 12 random nucleotides. Each sample yielded at least 3 million CDR3-containing paired-end reads. First-strand cDNA synthesis was performed from all RNA using the Mint cDNA synthesis kit, with priming by a TRBC-specific oligonucleotide. Following uracil-DNA glycosylase treatment, a first 18-cycle PCR with universal primers M1SS and BC2_uni_R was performed on all cDNA. Per the authors' processing: Normalization of each sample was performed by random selection of 1 million high-quality reads, each carrying a distinct molecular identifier. Instead of being binned into consensus sequences, reads with shared molecular identifiers were discarded. MiTCR, run with a Q25 quality threshold and the strictest error-elimination algorithm, handled CDR3 identification, clonotype clustering and error correction. Lower-bound total TCR beta diversity was estimated with a nonparametric unseen species model using Euler transformation. TCRdb reanalyzed the raw reads on its own, using fastp at Q25 for trimming and MiXCR for clone calling, and kept in-frame beta chains. For every CDR3 protein sequence, its rows merge into one entry that carries the most common genes and DNA. Clone size and V and J calls follow TCRdb, not the original study. This sample holds roughly 1,500,000 distinct CDR3 sequences; about 35% were observed only once. The ten top clones hold around 10% of the sample.

Results and caveats for the whole study, not just this receptor: Estimates of total diversity based on one million sequenced T cells were regarded as lower bounds and as underestimates. As age increased, observed TCR beta diversity per million T cells dropped in a roughly linear way, and a significant reduction was already evident by age roughly 40. There was a strong correlation between observed TCR beta diversity and the percentage of naive T cells measured by flow cytometry. Compared with the aged group, the long-lived group had more naive CD4+ T cells, fewer expanded clones and increased TCR diversity, a pattern suggesting age selection. Because profiling used bulk unsorted PBMCs, naive and antigen-experienced compartments could not be compared conclusively. Because the CMV infection status of the donors was unknown, age-related changes in expanded clonotypes may potentially have been confounded.

The donors were about 40 Caucasian individuals from Russia, aged about 6 to 100 years, who were systemically healthy. Roughly 9.5 milliliters of peripheral blood were drawn from each donor into EDTA-treated Vacutainer tubes. PBMCs were isolated by Ficoll-Paque density-gradient centrifugation, with at least 6 million obtained per sample. Trizol reagent was used to extract total RNA from the PBMCs, yielding at least 5.5 micrograms per sample. Naive CD45RAhigh/CD27high T cell percentages were measured by flow cytometry on a PBMC aliquot from every donor. Deletion took 6 bases off V and 4 bases off J, with a span of 11 bases between the germline ends. The CDR3 has 13 amino acids, counting the end cysteine and phenylalanine. Only the CDR3 DNA stays, 39 bases, in frame from base 1. The germline V gene yields SNHLY for CDR1 and FYNNEI for CDR2.

The sequence derives from a woman in her twenties or thirties in good health. The sequenced sample was blood. The rearranged chain carries TRBV2 and TRBJ2-3, with the D gene too uncertain to name. The nucleotide sequence reads TGTGCCAGCAGGGACGGAAGCGCAGATACGCAGTATTTT. It translates as CASRDGSADTQYF.